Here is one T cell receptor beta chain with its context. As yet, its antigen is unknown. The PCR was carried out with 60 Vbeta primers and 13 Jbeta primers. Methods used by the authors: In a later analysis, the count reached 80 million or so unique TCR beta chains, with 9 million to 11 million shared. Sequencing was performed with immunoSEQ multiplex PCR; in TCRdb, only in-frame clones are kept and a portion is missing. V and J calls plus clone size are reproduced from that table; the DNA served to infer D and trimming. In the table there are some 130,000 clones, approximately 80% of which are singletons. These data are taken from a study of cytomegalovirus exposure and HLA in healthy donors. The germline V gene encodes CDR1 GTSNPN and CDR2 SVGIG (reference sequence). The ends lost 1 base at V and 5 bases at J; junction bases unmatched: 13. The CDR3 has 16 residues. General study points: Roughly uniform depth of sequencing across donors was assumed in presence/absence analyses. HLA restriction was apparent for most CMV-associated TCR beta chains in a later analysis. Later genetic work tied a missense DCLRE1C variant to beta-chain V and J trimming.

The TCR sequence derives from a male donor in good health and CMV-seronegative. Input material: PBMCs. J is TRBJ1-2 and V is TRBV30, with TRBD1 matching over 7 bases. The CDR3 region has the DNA TGTGCCTGGAGTGCTCTAACCAGGGGGTTTGGTTATGGCTACACCTTC. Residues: CAWSALTRGFGYGYTF.